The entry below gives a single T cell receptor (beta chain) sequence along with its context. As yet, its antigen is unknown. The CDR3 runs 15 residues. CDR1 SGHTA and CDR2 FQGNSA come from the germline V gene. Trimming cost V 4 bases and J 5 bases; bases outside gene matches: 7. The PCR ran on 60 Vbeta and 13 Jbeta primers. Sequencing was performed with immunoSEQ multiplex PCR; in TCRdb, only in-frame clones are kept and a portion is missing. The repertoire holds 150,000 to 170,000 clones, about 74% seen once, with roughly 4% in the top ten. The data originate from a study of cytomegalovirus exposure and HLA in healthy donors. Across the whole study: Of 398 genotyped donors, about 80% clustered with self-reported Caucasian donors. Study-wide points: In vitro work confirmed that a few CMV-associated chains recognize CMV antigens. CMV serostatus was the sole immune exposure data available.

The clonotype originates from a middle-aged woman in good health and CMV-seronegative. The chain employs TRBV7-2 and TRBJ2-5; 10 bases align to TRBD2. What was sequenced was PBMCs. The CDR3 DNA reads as TGTGCCAGCAGCTCCTCTAGCGGGGGCCGGGAGACCCAGTACTTC. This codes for CASSSSSGGRETQYF.